The T cell receptor beta chain described here comes from a study of molecular identifiers for immune sequencing clone quantification. Notes on the study in general: Clones above 20 RNA copies contained over 99% of effector molecules but under 1% of naive ones.

In regard to this clonotype: No antigen is known for it.

Making the bulk TCR libraries relied on previously described methods and listed TCR primers. MiXCR, run by TCRdb on the PCR reads, gives a single entry per CDR3 protein. The table has around 480,000 distinct CDR3 sequences, around 23% seen once. Germline V lookup: CDR1 SGHTA, CDR2 FQGNSA. Trimming took 5 bases from V and 0 from J, leaving 10 bases between them. The CDR3 totals 14 residues. Sequenced: naive CD8+ T cells from blood, with Jurkat cell RNA spiked in. Subset: FACS-sorted CD8+CD4-CCR7+CD45RA+ naive T cells. The source is a human donor in good health. Some libraries in this study had Jurkat cell RNA spiked in. The chain employs TRBV7-2 and TRBJ2-5; no firm D call. CDR3 loop: CASSVSVDQETQYF. In DNA, the CDR3 is TGTGCCAGCAGCGTTTCAGTAGACCAAGAGACCCAGTACTTC.